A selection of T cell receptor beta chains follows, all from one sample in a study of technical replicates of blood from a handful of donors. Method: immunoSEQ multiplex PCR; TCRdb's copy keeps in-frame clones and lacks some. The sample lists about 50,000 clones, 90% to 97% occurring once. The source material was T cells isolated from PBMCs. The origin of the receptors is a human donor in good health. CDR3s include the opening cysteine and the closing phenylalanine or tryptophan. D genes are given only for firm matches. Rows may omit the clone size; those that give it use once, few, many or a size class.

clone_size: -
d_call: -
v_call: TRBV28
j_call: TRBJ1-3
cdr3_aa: CASSLVGEGVTGNTIYF
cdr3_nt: TGTGCCAGCAGTTTAGTAGGGGAAGGGGTCACTGGAAACACCATATATTTT

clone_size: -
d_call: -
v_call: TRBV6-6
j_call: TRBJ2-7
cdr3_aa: CASSPPVQQYF
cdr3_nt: TGTGCCAGCAGTCCTCCGGTACAGCAGTACTTC

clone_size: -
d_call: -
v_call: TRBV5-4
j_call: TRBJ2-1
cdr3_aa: CASSLAGGTLLYNEQFF
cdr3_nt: TGTGCCAGCAGCTTGGCAGGCGGGACGCTACTCTACAATGAGCAGTTCTTC

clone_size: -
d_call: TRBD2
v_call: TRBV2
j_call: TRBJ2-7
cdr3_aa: CASSVGTSGYEQYF
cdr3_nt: TGTGCCAGCAGTGTGGGGACTAGCGGCTACGAGCAGTACTTC

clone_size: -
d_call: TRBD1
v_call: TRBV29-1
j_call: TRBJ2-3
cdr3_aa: CSVSTGGDTDTQYF
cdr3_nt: TGCAGCGTGTCGACAGGGGGGGACACAGATACGCAGTATTTT

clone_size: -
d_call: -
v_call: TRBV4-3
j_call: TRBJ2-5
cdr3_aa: CASSQDFRGAGRETQYF
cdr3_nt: TGCGCCAGCAGCCAAGACTTTCGGGGGGCTGGTCGGGAGACCCAGTACTTC

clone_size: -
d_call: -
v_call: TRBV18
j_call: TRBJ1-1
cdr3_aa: CASGGTLNTEAFF
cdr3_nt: TGTGCCAGCGGAGGGACGCTGAACACTGAAGCTTTCTTT

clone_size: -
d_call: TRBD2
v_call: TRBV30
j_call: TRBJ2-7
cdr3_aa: CAWNGPGLAELIDF
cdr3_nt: TGTGCCTGGAATGGACCGGGACTAGCAGAGTTGATTGACTTC

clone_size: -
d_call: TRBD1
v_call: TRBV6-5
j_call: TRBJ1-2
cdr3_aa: CASRLTGDYGYTF
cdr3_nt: TGTGCCAGCAGACTGACAGGGGATTATGGCTACACCTTC

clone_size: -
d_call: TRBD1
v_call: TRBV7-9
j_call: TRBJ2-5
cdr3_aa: CASSWTRGLETQYF
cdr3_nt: TGTGCCAGCAGCTGGACCAGGGGGCTAGAGACCCAGTACTTC

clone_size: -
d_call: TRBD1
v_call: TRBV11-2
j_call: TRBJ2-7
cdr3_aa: CASSLLGQGYEQYF
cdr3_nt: TGTGCCAGCAGCTTATTAGGACAGGGGTACGAGCAGTACTTC

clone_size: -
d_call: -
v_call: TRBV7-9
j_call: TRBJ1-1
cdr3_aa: CASSPKGVADEAFF
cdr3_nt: TGTGCCAGCAGCCCCAAAGGAGTGGCCGATGAAGCTTTCTTT

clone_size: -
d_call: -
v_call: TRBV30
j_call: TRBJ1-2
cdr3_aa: CASRGMGGYTF
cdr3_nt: TGTGCCTCCCGAGGTATGGGTGGCTACACCTTC

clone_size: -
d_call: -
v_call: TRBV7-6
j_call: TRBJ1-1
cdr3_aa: CASSFYLGSTEAFF
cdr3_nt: TGTGCCAGCAGCTTCTATTTGGGGAGCACTGAAGCTTTCTTT

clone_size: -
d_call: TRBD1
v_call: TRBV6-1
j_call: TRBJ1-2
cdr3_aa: CASMGGQGSYGYTF
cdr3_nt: TGTGCCAGCATGGGGGGACAGGGGAGCTATGGCTACACCTTC

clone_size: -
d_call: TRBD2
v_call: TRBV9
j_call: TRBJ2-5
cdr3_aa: CASSWTSGRGQETQYF
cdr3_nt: TGTGCCAGCAGCTGGACTAGCGGGAGGGGGCAAGAGACCCAGTACTTC

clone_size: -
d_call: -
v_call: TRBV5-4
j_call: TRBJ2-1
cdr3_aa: CASSLDRRNEQFF
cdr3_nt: TGTGCCAGCAGTTTAGACAGGAGGAATGAGCAGTTCTTC

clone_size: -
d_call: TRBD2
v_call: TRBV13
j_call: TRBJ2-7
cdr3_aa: CASSAYTSGEQYF
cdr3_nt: TGTGCCAGCAGCGCGTACACTAGCGGCGAGCAGTACTTC

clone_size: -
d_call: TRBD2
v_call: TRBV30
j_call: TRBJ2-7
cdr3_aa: CAWSSGSLNEQYF
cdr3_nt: TGTGCCTGGAGTAGCGGGAGTCTAAACGAGCAGTACTTC

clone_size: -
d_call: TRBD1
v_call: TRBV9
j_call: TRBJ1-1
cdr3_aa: CASSDGQVTEAFF
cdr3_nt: TGTGCCAGCAGCGATGGACAGGTCACTGAAGCTTTCTTT

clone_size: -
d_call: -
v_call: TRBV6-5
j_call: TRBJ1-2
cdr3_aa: CASSYSYNYGYTF
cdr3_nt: TGTGCCAGCAGTTACTCTTATAACTATGGCTACACCTTC

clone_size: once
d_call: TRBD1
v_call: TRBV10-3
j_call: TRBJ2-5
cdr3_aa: CAIRGAGQDQETQYF
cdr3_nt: TGTGCCATCAGGGGGGCTGGACAGGACCAAGAGACCCAGTACTTC

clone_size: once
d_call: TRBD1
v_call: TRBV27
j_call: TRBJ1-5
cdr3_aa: CASRPGTGLVSNQPQHF
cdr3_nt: TGTGCCAGCCGTCCCGGGACAGGGTTGGTTAGCAATCAGCCCCAGCATTTT

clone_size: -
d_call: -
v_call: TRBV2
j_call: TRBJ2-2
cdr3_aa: CAKRGKGLTGELFF
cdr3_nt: TGTGCCAAAAGGGGAAAGGGTCTAACCGGGGAGCTGTTTTTT

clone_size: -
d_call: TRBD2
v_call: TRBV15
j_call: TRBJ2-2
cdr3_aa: CATGPTSGVTGELFF
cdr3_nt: TGTGCCACCGGACCTACTAGCGGGGTCACCGGGGAGCTGTTTTTT

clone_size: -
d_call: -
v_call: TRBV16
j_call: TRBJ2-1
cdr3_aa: CASSLDRSYNEQFF
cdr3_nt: TGTGCCAGCAGCCTGGACAGATCCTACAATGAGCAGTTCTTC